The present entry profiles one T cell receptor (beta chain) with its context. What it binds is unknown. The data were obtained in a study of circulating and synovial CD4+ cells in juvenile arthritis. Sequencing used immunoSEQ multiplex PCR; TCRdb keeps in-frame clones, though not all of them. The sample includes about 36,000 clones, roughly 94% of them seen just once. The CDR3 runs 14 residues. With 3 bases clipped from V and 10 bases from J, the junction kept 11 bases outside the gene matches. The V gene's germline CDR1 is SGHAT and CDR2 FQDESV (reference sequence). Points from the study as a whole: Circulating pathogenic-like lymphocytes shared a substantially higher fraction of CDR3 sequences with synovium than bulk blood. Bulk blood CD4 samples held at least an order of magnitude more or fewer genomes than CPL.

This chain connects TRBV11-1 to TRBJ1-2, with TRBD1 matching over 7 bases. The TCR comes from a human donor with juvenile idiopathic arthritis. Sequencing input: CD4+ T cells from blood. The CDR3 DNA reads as TGTGCCAGCAGCTTGGTACAGGGGCGACGGGTCTACACCTTC. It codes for CASSLVQGRRVYTF.